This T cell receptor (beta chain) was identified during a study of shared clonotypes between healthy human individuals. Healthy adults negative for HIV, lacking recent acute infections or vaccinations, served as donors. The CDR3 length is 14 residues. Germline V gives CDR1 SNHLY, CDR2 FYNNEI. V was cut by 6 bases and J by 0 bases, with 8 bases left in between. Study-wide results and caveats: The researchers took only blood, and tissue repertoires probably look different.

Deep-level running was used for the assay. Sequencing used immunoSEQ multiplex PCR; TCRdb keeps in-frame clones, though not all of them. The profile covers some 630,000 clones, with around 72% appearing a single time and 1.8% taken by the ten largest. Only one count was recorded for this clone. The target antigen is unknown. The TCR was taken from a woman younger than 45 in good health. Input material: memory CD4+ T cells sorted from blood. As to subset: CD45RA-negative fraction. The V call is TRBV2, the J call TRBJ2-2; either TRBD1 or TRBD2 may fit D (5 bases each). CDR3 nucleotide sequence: TGTGCCAGCAGCGGGGCTTCGAACACCGGGGAGCTGTTTTTT. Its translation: CASSGASNTGELFF. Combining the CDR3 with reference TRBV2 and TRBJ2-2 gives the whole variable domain EPEVTQTPSHQVTQMGQEVILRCVPISNHLYFYWYRQILGQKVEFLVSFYNNEISEKSEIFDDQFSVERPDGSNFTLKIRSTKLEDSAMYFCASSGASNTGELFFGEGSRLTVL.